The rows below give T cell receptor beta chains drawn from one sample of a study of cytomegalovirus exposure and HLA in healthy donors. Sequenced by immunoSEQ multiplex PCR; TCRdb stores in-frame clones only, minus some. Altogether 80,000 to 95,000 clones are present, around nine tenths being singletons, with the ten largest covering about 8.6%. The sample taken for sequencing was PBMCs. The receptors stem from a young man in good health and CMV-seropositive. CDR3s include the opening cysteine and the closing phenylalanine or tryptophan. The D gene is left open where the match is weak. The size entry is marked missing in some rows and otherwise reads once, few, many or a size class.

size	V	D	J	CDR3	DNA
NA	TRBV19	NA	TRBJ1-5	CASGARGHWNQPQHF	TGTGCCAGTGGCGCCCGAGGACATTGGAATCAGCCCCAGCATTTT
NA	TRBV7-9	NA	TRBJ2-3	CASSPVLSGSDTQYF	TGTGCCAGCAGCCCCGTTTTGTCGGGTTCAGATACGCAGTATTTT
NA	TRBV4-1	NA	TRBJ1-1	CASSQDWSFQTEAFF	TGCGCCAGCAGCCAAGATTGGAGTTTCCAAACTGAAGCTTTCTTT
NA	TRBV29-1	NA	TRBJ2-5	CSVEDGRVQETQYF	TGCAGCGTTGAAGATGGGCGGGTCCAAGAGACCCAGTACTTC
NA	TRBV9	NA	TRBJ2-7	CASSKGLDYEQYF	TGTGCCAGCAGCAAGGGACTGGACTACGAGCAGTACTTC
NA	TRBV27	NA	TRBJ1-5	CASSSIGTLNQPQHF	TGTGCCAGCAGTTCCATCGGGACACTCAATCAGCCCCAGCATTTT
NA	TRBV5-1	NA	TRBJ2-7	CASTRGGVADEQYF	TGCGCCAGCACCAGAGGGGGGGTTGCTGACGAGCAGTACTTC
NA	TRBV14	TRBD2	TRBJ2-7	CASSQREWYEQYF	TGTGCCAGCAGCCAGCGGGAGTGGTACGAGCAGTACTTC
NA	TRBV28	NA	TRBJ1-4	CASSFVLTNEKLFF	TGTGCCAGCAGTTTCGTGTTAACTAATGAAAAACTGTTTTTT
NA	TRBV28	NA	TRBJ1-1	CASSLISGGRPTEAFF	TGTGCCAGCAGTTTGATTAGCGGGGGCCGGCCCACTGAAGCTTTCTTT
NA	TRBV28	NA	TRBJ1-3	CASSLPGLNTIYF	TGTGCCAGCAGTTTACCGGGACTTAACACCATATATTTT
NA	TRBV28	NA	TRBJ1-1	CASIIRGHWNTEAFF	TGTGCCAGCATCATCAGGGGACATTGGAACACTGAAGCTTTCTTT
few	TRBV5-1	TRBD1	TRBJ2-7	CASSFSVRDRPYF	TGCGCCAGCAGCTTTTCAGTCCGGGACAGGCCGTACTTC
NA	TRBV18	NA	TRBJ2-3	CASSPPGTDTQYF	TGTGCCAGCTCACCCCCAGGGACAGATACGCAGTATTTT
NA	TRBV25-1	TRBD1	TRBJ1-2	CASSRGQNYGYTF	TGTGCCAGCAGTCGGGGACAGAACTATGGCTACACCTTC